The next 20 T cell receptor beta chains were all read from a single sample in a study of T cell responses to AZD1222 COVID-19 vaccine (dated by TCRdb to about 2021). The sample's time point, from its label and the paper: baseline before first vaccination. The method was the immunoSEQ multiplex PCR assay. The clones in this table, taken by TCRdb from immuneACCESS, are in-frame only. Not every clone is retained; where verified, under half of the shortfall comes from an unresolved V gene, and the cause of the rest is unknown. In this sample the table shows about 120,000 clones, 70% to 90% of which occur a single time. Approximately 8.4% of the sample rests with the top ten. This material consisted of peripheral blood, taken on day 0 of AZD1222 vaccination. The receptor source for this set is an adult in good health.

The rearrangement joins TRBV6-6 to TRBJ1-1; D might be TRBD1 (5 bases). CDR1 and CDR2 from the germline V gene are MNHNY and SVGAGI (reference sequence). V was cut by 1 base and J by 0 bases, with 9 bases left in between. This CDR3 has 15 amino acids. CDR3 region: CASSYLGGMNTEAFF. In nucleotides, the CDR3 is TGTGCCAGCAGTTACTTGGGGGGAATGAACACTGAAGCTTTCTTT.

The chain combines TRBV19 with TRBJ1-2; TRBD1 agrees at 7 bases. Germline CDR1 is LNHDA and CDR2 is SQIVND (reference sequence). This CDR3 contains 13 residues. Unmatched junction bases numbered 3, after V lost 3 bases and J lost 5 bases. CDR3 nucleotide sequence: TGTGCCAGTAGTATGGACAGGCGATATGGCTACACCTTC. The encoded protein is CASSMDRRYGYTF.

CDR3 loop: CASSLGQSYEQYF. The CDR3 DNA sequence: TGCGCCAGCAGCTTAGGACAGAGCTACGAGCAGTACTTC. The rearrangement uses TRBV5-1 and TRBJ2-7, with a tentative D call TRBD1 (6 bases). V gave up 2 bases and J gave up 3 bases, with 9 bases separating them. The CDR3 totals 13 residues. Germline loops: CDR1 SGHRS, CDR2 YFSETQ.

The rearrangement links TRBV9 to TRBJ1-2; possibly TRBD1 for D (5 bases). The V end lost 3 bases, the J end lost 3 bases, and 18 bases lay between the germline ends. Germline V gene data show CDR1 as SGDLS and CDR2 as YYNGEE. The CDR3 length is 16 residues. The CDR3 protein is CASSAAGGAPHYGYTF. Written as DNA, the CDR3 is TGTGCCAGCAGCGCAGCGGGAGGGGCGCCCCACTATGGCTACACCTTC.

This chain connects TRBV18 to TRBJ1-5, with a tentative D call TRBD1 (6 bases). Germline CDR1 KGHSH, CDR2 LQKENI. V was trimmed by 2 bases and J by 0 bases, leaving 11 bases between them. The CDR3 runs to 16 residues. CDR3 region: CASSPRTVHSNQPQHF. Written as DNA, the CDR3 is TGTGCCAGCTCACCAAGGACAGTACATAGCAATCAGCCCCAGCATTTT.

V gene TRBV2 combines with J gene TRBJ2-7; D call uncertain. The germline gives CDR1 SNHLY, CDR2 FYNNEI. V was clipped by 5 bases and J by 4 bases, with 6 bases between them. The CDR3 contains 11 residues. CDR3 DNA: TGTGCCAGCAGTTATATGTACGAGCAGTACTTC. It is translated as CASSYMYEQYF. Filled out from reference TRBV2 and TRBJ2-7, the complete variable domain reads EPEVTQTPSHQVTQMGQEVILRCVPISNHLYFYWYRQILGQKVEFLVSFYNNEISEKSEIFDDQFSVERPDGSNFTLKIRSTKLEDSAMYFCASSYMYEQYFGPGTRLTVT.

This clone was detected only a few times. The rearrangement joins TRBV27 to TRBJ2-5; weak D call: TRBD2 (6 bases). Looked up from germline, CDR1 is MNHEY and CDR2 is SMNVEV (reference sequence). The CDR3 covers 15 residues. Between the trimmed V and J ends, which lost 5 bases and 4 bases, there was a span of 17 bases. Written as DNA, the CDR3 is TGTGCCAGCAGTCCGTGGGAGGCAGCGGTAGAGACCCAGTACTTC. Its protein product is CASSPWEAAVETQYF.

The chain uses TRBV28 and TRBJ1-5; no definite D call. CDR1 MDHEN and CDR2 SYDVKM come from the germline V gene. Trimming stripped 2 bases from V and 1 base from J, with 15 bases between. This CDR3 has 17 amino acids. CDR3 residues: CASSLGSDISSNQPQHF. CDR3 DNA: TGTGCCAGCAGTTTAGGGTCAGATATTTCGAGCAATCAGCCCCAGCATTTT. Full variable domain (missing parts from reference TRBV28 and TRBJ1-5): DVKVTQSSRYLVKRTGEKVFLECVQDMDHENMFWYRQDPGLGLRLIYFSYDVKMKEKGDIPEGYSVSREKKERFSLILESASTNQTSMYLCASSLGSDISSNQPQHFGDGTRLSIL.

The chain joins TRBV7-3 to TRBJ2-1; the match to TRBD2 covers 16 bases. Germline V gene lookup returns CDR1 SGHTA and CDR2 FQGTGA. J gave up 7 bases and V 2 bases, and 2 bases lay outside the gene matches. The CDR3 contains 16 residues. CDR3 sequence: CASSLGTSGGANEQFF. For the CDR3, the DNA is TGTGCCAGCAGCTTAGGGACTAGCGGGGGGGCAAATGAGCAGTTCTTC.

The rearrangement uses TRBV12-3 or TRBV12-4 and TRBJ1-5; D uncertain. The CDR3 contains 13 residues. With 3 bases removed from V and 5 bases from J, the gap between germline ends came to 8 bases. The CDR3 reads CASSLPPDQPQHF. In DNA, the CDR3 is TGTGCCAGCAGTTTGCCTCCCGATCAGCCCCAGCATTTT.

V and J are TRBV7-9 and TRBJ2-1, with 9 bases matching TRBD2. The CDR3 loop spans 19 amino acids. CDR1 is SEHNR, CDR2 FQNEAQ, per germline (reference sequence). V shed 4 bases and J 1 base; nucleotides not matched to a gene: 14. This CDR3 is CASSSLGRGGTGSYNEQFF. Here the CDR3 DNA reads TGTGCCAGCAGCTCCCTAGGGCGGGGGGGCACAGGGTCCTACAATGAGCAGTTCTTC. Together with reference TRBV7-9 and TRBJ2-1, the CDR3 gives the full variable domain: DTGVSQNPRHKITKRGQNVTFRCDPISEHNRLYWYRQTLGQGPEFLTYFQNEAQLEKSRLLSDRFSAERPKGSFSTLEIQRTEQGDSAMYLCASSSLGRGGTGSYNEQFFGPGTRLTVL.

The CDR3 DNA is TGTGCCAGCAGATCCCCCGTACAAGAGACCCAGTACTTC. Its translation is CASRSPVQETQYF. The chain uses TRBV5-4 and TRBJ2-5; D remains unclear. V was cut by 5 bases and J by 2 bases, with 10 bases left in between. This CDR3 contains 13 residues. Germline CDR1 reads SGHNT; CDR2 reads YYREEE (reference sequence).

J is TRBJ1-1 and V is TRBV27; TRBD1 agrees at 7 bases. The V gene end was trimmed by 1 base and the J gene end by 1 base; junction bases not matched to a gene: 3. The germline V gene has CDR1 MNHEY and CDR2 SMNVEV (reference sequence). The CDR3 consists of 15 residues. CDR3 sequence reads: CASSLLRQGNTEAFF. The CDR3 DNA reads as TGTGCCAGCAGTTTATTACGACAGGGGAACACTGAAGCTTTCTTT.

This clone was counted once. The genes are TRBV7-3 and TRBJ2-5, with D maybe TRBD1 (6 bases). The V end lost 5 bases, the J end lost 2 bases, and 15 bases lay between the germline ends. This CDR3 comprises 15 residues. In germline, CDR1 is SGHTA, CDR2 FQGTGA. CDR3 bases: TGTGCCAGCAGCCCGGGGACAAATAGACAAGAGACCCAGTACTTC. It encodes CASSPGTNRQETQYF.

The genes are TRBV24-1 and TRBJ1-2; D might be TRBD1 (6 bases). The germline V and J ends were trimmed by 0 bases and 4 bases, with 23 bases remaining between them. The germline gives CDR1 KGHDR, CDR2 SFDVKD. This CDR3 spans 19 amino acids. CDR3 DNA: TGTGCCACCAGTGATTTGCCCCCAACAGGGATTCGGTTGCCCTATGGCTACACCTTC. Translated, it gives CATSDLPPTGIRLPYGYTF.

The chain has TRBV2 and TRBJ2-5; the D gene is possibly TRBD2 (5 bases). This CDR3 has 14 amino acids. CDR1 and CDR2 from the germline V gene are SNHLY and FYNNEI. V shed 6 bases and J shed 5 bases, with 16 bases lying between them. The CDR3 protein is CASRGRVPGETQYF. The CDR3 DNA reads TGTGCCAGCAGGGGGAGAGTCCCGGGGGAGACCCAGTACTTC.

The chain combines TRBV28 with TRBJ2-2; TRBD1 is a possible D gene (5 bases). Trimming pared 7 bases from V and 1 base from J, leaving 16 bases between. The CDR3 covers 16 residues. CDR1 and CDR2 from the germline V gene are MDHEN and SYDVKM. The CDR3 nucleotides are TGTGCCAGCAACCCCTTCAGGGTTGAGAACACCGGGGAGCTGTTTTTT. Encoded protein: CASNPFRVENTGELFF.

This clone was seen only once. The CDR3 sequence is CASRQTGGTEAFF. The CDR3 region has the DNA TGTGCCAGCCGCCAAACAGGGGGCACTGAAGCTTTCTTT. The chain has TRBV5-6 and TRBJ1-1, with 8 bases that match TRBD1. The V gene end was trimmed by 7 bases and the J gene end by 4 bases; junction bases not matched to a gene: 6. The length of the CDR3 is 13 residues. CDR1 is SGHDT and CDR2 is YYEEEE in the germline V gene.

The CDR3 coding sequence is TGCGCCAGCAGTGGGGTAGAATACGAGCAGTACTTC. It specifies CASSGVEYEQYF. The chain is built from TRBV10-2 and TRBJ2-7; D remains ambiguous. The CDR3 is 12 amino acids. V was trimmed by 4 bases and J by 4 bases, leaving 8 bases between them. The V gene's germline CDR1 is WSHSY and CDR2 SAAADI.

This chain uses TRBV7-3 with TRBJ1-2; maybe TRBD1 (6 bases). The CDR3 has 13 amino acids. Germline CDR1 SGHTA, CDR2 FQGTGA. Trimming removed 8 bases at V and 4 bases at J, with 14 bases between. This CDR3 reads CASGRGAGYGYTF. CDR3 nucleotide sequence: TGTGCCAGCGGTCGGGGGGCCGGCTATGGCTACACCTTC.